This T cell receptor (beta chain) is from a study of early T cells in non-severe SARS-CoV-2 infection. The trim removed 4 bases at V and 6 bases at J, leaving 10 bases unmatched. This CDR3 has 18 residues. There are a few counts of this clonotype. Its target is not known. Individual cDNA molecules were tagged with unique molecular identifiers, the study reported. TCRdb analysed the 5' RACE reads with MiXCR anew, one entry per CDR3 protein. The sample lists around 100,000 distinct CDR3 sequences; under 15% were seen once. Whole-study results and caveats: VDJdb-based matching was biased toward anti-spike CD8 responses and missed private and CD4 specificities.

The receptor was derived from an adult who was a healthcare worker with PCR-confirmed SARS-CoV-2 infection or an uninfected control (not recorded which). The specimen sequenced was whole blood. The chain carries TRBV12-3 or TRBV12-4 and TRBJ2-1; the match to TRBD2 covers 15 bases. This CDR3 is CASSSGLAGGGESNEQFF. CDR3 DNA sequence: TGTGCCAGCAGTTCCGGACTAGCGGGAGGGGGGGAAAGCAATGAGCAGTTCTTC.